This TCR beta chain emerged from a study of cytomegalovirus exposure and HLA in healthy donors. General observations from the study: Later on, an analysis tied 15,000 to 20,000 TCR beta sequences to HLA alleles at 0.05 false discovery rate. Evidence from a later analysis indicated that most CMV-associated TCR beta chains looked HLA-restricted. In a later analysis, TCR beta V- and J-gene trimming was associated with a missense DCLRE1C variant. Fewer N-insertions than the approximately 680-donor mean were reportedly shown by an Asian-associated ancestry cluster in a later analysis.

As regards this clone: Its target is unknown.

The CDR3 covers 13 residues. Germline V gene data show CDR1 as SNHLY and CDR2 as FYNNEI. V was trimmed by 5 bases and J by 2 bases, leaving 9 bases between them. PCR was performed using 60 Vbeta and 13 Jbeta primers. Assay used: immunoSEQ multiplex PCR; TCRdb lists only in-frame clones, some missing. In the table there are approximately 150,000 clones, approximately 84% of which are singletons. This sequence originates from a girl between 5 and 17 years old in good health and CMV-seropositive. This sequence joins TRBV2 and TRBJ2-5; unclear D gene. Sequencing used PBMCs. DNA of the CDR3: TGTGCCAGCAGTCTGACTTATCAAGAGACCCAGTACTTC. Translating it yields CASSLTYQETQYF.